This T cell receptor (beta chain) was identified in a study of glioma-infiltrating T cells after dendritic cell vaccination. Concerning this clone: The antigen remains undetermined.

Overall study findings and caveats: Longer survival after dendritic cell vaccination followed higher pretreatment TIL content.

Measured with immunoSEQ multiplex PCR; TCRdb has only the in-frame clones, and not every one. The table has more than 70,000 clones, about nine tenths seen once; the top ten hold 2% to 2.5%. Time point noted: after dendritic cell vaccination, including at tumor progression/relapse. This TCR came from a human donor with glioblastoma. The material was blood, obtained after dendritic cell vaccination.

CDR3 sequence (DNA): TGTGCCAGTAGTTTATTTACCCTAGGCCAGCCCCAGCATTTT. This translates into CASSLFTLGQPQHF. This rearrangement joins TRBV19 to TRBJ1-5, with unresolved D. The CDR3 length is 14 residues. V was pared by 5 bases and J by 7 bases, with 15 bases between. Germline values: CDR1 LNHDA, CDR2 SQIVND (reference sequence). Together with reference TRBV19 and TRBJ1-5, the CDR3 gives the full variable domain: DGGITQSPKYLFRKEGQNVTLSCEQNLNHDAMYWYRQDPGQGLRLIYYSQIVNDFQKGDIAEGYSVSREKKESFPLTVTSAQKNPTAFYLCASSLFTLGQPQHFGDGTRLSIL.